These T cell receptor beta chains were read from a single sample in a study of blood T cell repertoires in COVID-19. Data came from immunoSEQ multiplex PCR; TCRdb stores just in-frame clones and leaves some out. The profile shows around 330,000 clones, roughly 86% of them singletons. The sequencing input was PBMCs or T cells enriched from blood (not recorded which). All receptors derive from a woman between 18 and 29 years old who had recovered from COVID-19. The CDR3 runs from the conserved cysteine through the conserved F or W. A D gene is named only where the DNA matches it firmly. Expanded clones are given a class, and other clones once, few, many or no size at all.

j_call	clone_size	d_call	v_call	cdr3_aa	cdr3_nt
TRBJ1-1	NA	TRBD1	TRBV30	CASDRGTLPMNTEAFF	TGTGCTTCTGACAGGGGGACCCTTCCTATGAACACTGAAGCTTTCTTT
TRBJ2-7	NA	NA	TRBV27	CASSFTPDSGGKEYF	TGTGCCAGCAGTTTCACTCCGGACTCCGGGGGAAAGGAGTACTTC
TRBJ1-4	NA	NA	TRBV4-1	CASSSITGRANEKLFF	TGCGCCAGCAGCTCAATTACAGGGAGGGCTAATGAAAAACTGTTTTTT
TRBJ2-7	few	NA	TRBV6-6	CASSRGTGMGEQYF	TGTGCCAGCAGCCGCGGAACGGGGATGGGGGAGCAGTACTTC
TRBJ2-7	NA	TRBD1	TRBV28	CASTDHRGRSYEQYF	TGTGCCAGCACCGACCACAGGGGAAGGTCCTACGAGCAGTACTTC
TRBJ1-3	NA	NA	TRBV2	CASSEAAAGNTIYF	TGTGCCAGCAGTGAGGCGGCAGCTGGAAACACCATATATTTT
TRBJ1-3	NA	NA	TRBV6-2/TRBV6-3	CASSYSRGSGNTIYF	TGTGCCAGCAGTTACTCGAGAGGATCTGGAAACACCATATATTTT
TRBJ2-5	NA	TRBD1	TRBV5-4	CASSRGQWETQYF	TGTGCCAGCAGCAGGGGACAGTGGGAGACCCAGTACTTC
TRBJ2-6	NA	NA	TRBV11-2	CASSLEPGGAQGANVLTF	TGTGCCAGCAGCTTAGAACCGGGGGGCGCGCAAGGGGCCAACGTCCTGACTTTC
TRBJ2-3	NA	NA	TRBV4-3	CASSTQRTDTQYF	TGCGCCAGCAGCACACAGCGCACAGATACGCAGTATTTT
TRBJ1-5	once	NA	TRBV2	CASSEVGAGYQPQHF	TGTGCCAGCAGTGAAGTGGGGGCAGGGTATCAGCCCCAGCATTTT
TRBJ2-7	NA	NA	TRBV21-1	CASSNSHEQYF	TGTGCCAGCAGCAATAGTCACGAGCAGTACTTC
TRBJ1-1	NA	NA	TRBV6-6	CASSHRQASSNTEAFF	TGTGCCAGCAGTCACCGCCAGGCCTCCTCGAACACTGAAGCTTTCTTT
TRBJ2-1	NA	NA	TRBV4-2	CASSQGVGVNEQFF	TGTGCCAGCAGCCAAGGCGTCGGGGTCAATGAGCAGTTCTTC
TRBJ2-7	NA	TRBD2	TRBV3-1/TRBV3-2	CASSQGGGSLYEQYF	TGTGCCAGCAGCCAAGGGGGGGGTAGCCTCTACGAGCAGTACTTC
TRBJ1-2	NA	TRBD1	TRBV19	CASSTDRGIGYTF	TGTGCCAGTAGCACAGACAGGGGTATCGGCTACACCTTC
TRBJ2-1	NA	TRBD2	TRBV7-2	CASSPGLADGEQFF	TGTGCCAGCAGCCCGGGACTAGCCGACGGTGAGCAGTTCTTC